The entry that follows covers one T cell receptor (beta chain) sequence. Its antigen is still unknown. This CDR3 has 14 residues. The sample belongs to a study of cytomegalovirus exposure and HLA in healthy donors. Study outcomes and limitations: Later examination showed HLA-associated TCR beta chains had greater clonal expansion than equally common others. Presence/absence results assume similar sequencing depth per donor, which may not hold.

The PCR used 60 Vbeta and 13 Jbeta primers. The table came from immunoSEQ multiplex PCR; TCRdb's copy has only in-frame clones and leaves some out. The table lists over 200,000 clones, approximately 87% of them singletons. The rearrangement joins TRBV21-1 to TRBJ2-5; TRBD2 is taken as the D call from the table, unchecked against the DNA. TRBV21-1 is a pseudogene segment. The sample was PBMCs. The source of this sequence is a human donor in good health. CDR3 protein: CASSNLREEETQYF. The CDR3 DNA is TGTGCCAGCAGCAACTTGAGGGAGGAGGAGACCCAGTACTTC.